These T cell receptor beta chains were read from a single sample in a study of T cells after yellow fever vaccination. TCRdb ran MiXCR on the 5' RACE reads and lists one entry per CDR3 protein. The sample has roughly 330,000 distinct CDR3 sequences, around 3.9% seen once. The starting material was PBMCs, obtained 5 days after the yellow fever booster vaccination. The receptors were sampled from a man aged 18 to 30 who received the YFV17D yellow fever vaccine. Each CDR3 is given with its conserved first and last residue. A D gene is named only where the DNA matches it firmly. Clone size is stated in some rows and not others, as once, few, many or a class when expanded.

v_call: TRBV5-1
j_call: TRBJ2-6
clone_size: NA
d_call: NA
cdr3_aa: CASSLTPGPLSGANVLTF
cdr3_nt: TGCGCCAGCAGCCTAACCCCGGGACCGCTCTCTGGGGCCAACGTCCTGACTTTC

v_call: TRBV4-3
j_call: TRBJ1-5
clone_size: many
d_call: TRBD1
cdr3_aa: CASSAHRGLQPQHF
cdr3_nt: TGCGCCAGCAGCGCACACAGGGGGTTACAGCCCCAGCATTTT

v_call: TRBV5-4
j_call: TRBJ1-1
clone_size: few
d_call: NA
cdr3_aa: CASSLTGARKSEAFF
cdr3_nt: TGTGCCAGCAGCTTGACGGGGGCCCGGAAATCTGAAGCTTTCTTT

v_call: TRBV6-2/TRBV6-3
j_call: TRBJ2-5
clone_size: NA
d_call: TRBD2
cdr3_aa: CASSSTSGNQYF
cdr3_nt: TGTGCCAGCAGTTCTACTAGCGGAAACCAGTACTTC

v_call: TRBV19
j_call: TRBJ2-5
clone_size: NA
d_call: NA
cdr3_aa: CASSTGQSQETQYF
cdr3_nt: TGTGCCAGTAGTACCGGACAGTCCCAAGAGACCCAGTACTTC

v_call: TRBV19
j_call: TRBJ2-3
clone_size: few
d_call: TRBD2
cdr3_aa: CASSPGTSGGGTDTQYF
cdr3_nt: TGTGCCAGTAGTCCCGGGACTAGCGGGGGAGGCACAGATACGCAGTATTTT

v_call: TRBV12-3/TRBV12-4
j_call: TRBJ2-7
clone_size: NA
d_call: TRBD2
cdr3_aa: CASSLGAGDYAYEQYF
cdr3_nt: TGTGCCAGCAGTTTGGGAGCCGGGGACTATGCCTACGAGCAGTACTTC

v_call: TRBV5-1
j_call: TRBJ1-1
clone_size: NA
d_call: NA
cdr3_aa: CASSLGGGSKTEAFF
cdr3_nt: TGCGCCAGCAGCTTGGGAGGGGGATCGAAAACTGAAGCTTTCTTT

v_call: TRBV5-1
j_call: TRBJ2-3
clone_size: few
d_call: NA
cdr3_aa: CASSLGARVDDTQYF
cdr3_nt: TGCGCCAGCAGCTTGGGGGCCAGGGTGGACGATACGCAGTATTTT

v_call: TRBV11-2
j_call: TRBJ2-3
clone_size: many
d_call: NA
cdr3_aa: CASSLEPLDTQYF
cdr3_nt: TGTGCCAGCAGCTTAGAGCCGTTGGATACGCAGTATTTT

v_call: TRBV20-1
j_call: TRBJ1-3
clone_size: few
d_call: NA
cdr3_aa: CSATRGNTIYF
cdr3_nt: TGCAGTGCAACCCGTGGAAACACCATATATTTT

v_call: TRBV5-6
j_call: TRBJ2-2
clone_size: few
d_call: TRBD2
cdr3_aa: CASSLGFRLAGGPNTGELFF
cdr3_nt: TGTGCCAGCAGCTTGGGCTTTAGGCTAGCGGGGGGACCGAACACCGGGGAGCTGTTTTTT

v_call: TRBV12-3/TRBV12-4
j_call: TRBJ2-3
clone_size: few
d_call: NA
cdr3_aa: CASSPDENTQYF
cdr3_nt: TGTGCCAGCAGCCCGGATGAAAATACGCAGTATTTT

v_call: TRBV27
j_call: TRBJ2-1
clone_size: few
d_call: TRBD1
cdr3_aa: CASSSRQGAWNEQFF
cdr3_nt: TGTGCCAGCAGTTCCCGGCAGGGGGCATGGAATGAGCAGTTCTTC

v_call: TRBV2
j_call: TRBJ1-1
clone_size: NA
d_call: NA
cdr3_aa: CASSVEQGTEAFF
cdr3_nt: TGTGCCAGCAGTGTAGAGCAGGGGACTGAAGCTTTCTTT

v_call: TRBV30
j_call: TRBJ2-7
clone_size: many
d_call: NA
cdr3_aa: CAWGDLYEQYF
cdr3_nt: TGTGCCTGGGGGGACCTTTACGAGCAGTACTTC

v_call: TRBV5-1
j_call: TRBJ1-1
clone_size: few
d_call: NA
cdr3_aa: CASSLGQGKMNTEAFF
cdr3_nt: TGCGCCAGCAGCTTGGGCCAGGGAAAGATGAACACTGAAGCTTTCTTT

v_call: TRBV5-1
j_call: TRBJ1-2
clone_size: many
d_call: NA
cdr3_aa: CASSSGRDPGYTF
cdr3_nt: TGCGCCAGCAGCTCCGGCAGGGATCCTGGCTACACCTTC

v_call: TRBV14
j_call: TRBJ1-2
clone_size: few
d_call: TRBD1
cdr3_aa: CASSQTDRGTRGYGYTF
cdr3_nt: TGTGCCAGCAGCCAAACGGACAGGGGAACAAGGGGTTATGGCTACACCTTC

v_call: TRBV5-4
j_call: TRBJ2-2
clone_size: NA
d_call: NA
cdr3_aa: CASSPSSGSNTGELFF
cdr3_nt: TGTGCCAGCAGCCCCTCTTCCGGGTCGAACACCGGGGAGCTGTTTTTT

v_call: TRBV4-1
j_call: TRBJ2-2
clone_size: few
d_call: NA
cdr3_aa: CASSQEGVAVTGELFF
cdr3_nt: TGCGCCAGCAGCCAAGAAGGCGTCGCAGTAACCGGGGAGCTGTTTTTT

v_call: TRBV7-9
j_call: TRBJ2-3
clone_size: many
d_call: NA
cdr3_aa: CASRNRPGDTTDTQYF
cdr3_nt: TGTGCCAGCAGGAATAGACCCGGGGACACTACAGATACGCAGTATTTT

v_call: TRBV7-9
j_call: TRBJ2-1
clone_size: many
d_call: TRBD1
cdr3_aa: CASTGQGYNEQFF
cdr3_nt: TGTGCCAGCACCGGACAGGGATACAATGAGCAGTTCTTC

v_call: TRBV28
j_call: TRBJ1-2
clone_size: few
d_call: NA
cdr3_aa: CATIFSNGYTF
cdr3_nt: TGTGCCACAATATTCTCGAATGGCTACACCTTC

v_call: TRBV19
j_call: TRBJ1-5
clone_size: many
d_call: NA
cdr3_aa: CASSIVAVGGNQPQHF
cdr3_nt: TGTGCCAGTAGTATTGTGGCGGTTGGCGGCAATCAGCCCCAGCATTTT

v_call: TRBV5-5
j_call: TRBJ1-1
clone_size: few
d_call: TRBD1
cdr3_aa: CASSRTQGESTEAFF
cdr3_nt: TGTGCCAGCAGCCGCACCCAGGGGGAATCCACTGAAGCTTTCTTT

v_call: TRBV20-1
j_call: TRBJ2-2
clone_size: few
d_call: TRBD2
cdr3_aa: CSARGRRSGAGELFF
cdr3_nt: TGCAGTGCTAGAGGTAGAAGGAGCGGGGCCGGGGAGCTGTTTTTT

v_call: TRBV5-5
j_call: TRBJ2-2
clone_size: many
d_call: NA
cdr3_aa: CASSRTVANTGELFF
cdr3_nt: TGTGCCAGCAGCCGGACAGTCGCGAACACCGGGGAGCTGTTTTTT

v_call: TRBV14
j_call: TRBJ2-5
clone_size: NA
d_call: NA
cdr3_aa: CASSQGDPLRGETQYF
cdr3_nt: TGTGCCAGCAGCCAAGGGGACCCTCTTCGGGGGGAGACCCAGTACTTC

v_call: TRBV7-8
j_call: TRBJ2-1
clone_size: many
d_call: TRBD2
cdr3_aa: CASSVLAGVDRNEQFF
cdr3_nt: TGTGCCAGCAGCGTACTAGCGGGGGTCGACAGGAATGAGCAGTTCTTC

v_call: TRBV12-3/TRBV12-4
j_call: TRBJ1-4
clone_size: few
d_call: TRBD1
cdr3_aa: CASSGGTVPNEKLFF
cdr3_nt: TGTGCCAGCAGTGGGGGGACAGTTCCCAATGAAAAACTGTTTTTT

v_call: TRBV6-2/TRBV6-3
j_call: TRBJ2-1
clone_size: few
d_call: NA
cdr3_aa: CASSKSYAGAENEQFF
cdr3_nt: TGTGCCAGCAGTAAGTCCTACGCGGGGGCGGAAAATGAGCAGTTCTTC

v_call: TRBV4-1
j_call: TRBJ1-2
clone_size: many
d_call: NA
cdr3_aa: CASSRWAGTPLNYGYTF
cdr3_nt: TGCGCCAGCAGCCGCTGGGCGGGGACGCCACTTAACTATGGCTACACCTTC

v_call: TRBV4-2
j_call: TRBJ1-1
clone_size: many
d_call: NA
cdr3_aa: CASSGVGTEAFF
cdr3_nt: TGTGCCAGCAGCGGGGTAGGCACTGAAGCTTTCTTT

v_call: TRBV6-2/TRBV6-3
j_call: TRBJ2-1
clone_size: many
d_call: TRBD2
cdr3_aa: CASSNPRGGRRSNEQFF
cdr3_nt: TGTGCCAGCAGTAACCCGCGGGGGGGCCGGCGGAGCAATGAGCAGTTCTTC

v_call: TRBV7-2
j_call: TRBJ2-7
clone_size: NA
d_call: NA
cdr3_aa: CASSPGGGTYEQYF
cdr3_nt: TGTGCCAGCAGCCCCGGGGGAGGCACCTACGAGCAGTACTTC

v_call: TRBV5-4
j_call: TRBJ2-7
clone_size: NA
d_call: NA
cdr3_aa: CASSLVGGEGQYF
cdr3_nt: TGTGCCAGCAGCCTTGTAGGCGGGGAAGGGCAGTACTTC

v_call: TRBV12-3/TRBV12-4
j_call: TRBJ1-2
clone_size: NA
d_call: NA
cdr3_aa: CASSRDVGYTF
cdr3_nt: TGTGCCAGCAGCCGGGACGTCGGCTACACCTTC

v_call: TRBV30
j_call: TRBJ1-1
clone_size: NA
d_call: NA
cdr3_aa: CAWSLSIYTEAFF
cdr3_nt: TGTGCCTGGAGTTTATCCATATACACTGAAGCTTTCTTT

v_call: TRBV10-3
j_call: TRBJ1-5
clone_size: few
d_call: NA
cdr3_aa: CAISESGGPQHF
cdr3_nt: TGTGCCATCAGTGAGTCCGGGGGTCCCCAGCATTTT

v_call: TRBV7-3
j_call: TRBJ1-2
clone_size: NA
d_call: TRBD1
cdr3_aa: CASSFSPGGDPNYGYTF
cdr3_nt: TGTGCCAGCAGCTTTTCACCAGGGGGAGATCCTAACTATGGCTACACCTTC